Listed below are T cell receptor beta chains from one sample, sequenced in a study of blood T cell repertoires in COVID-19. TCRdb's copy holds only in-frame clones and misses some; the assay was immunoSEQ multiplex PCR. The table lists 150,000 to 200,000 clones, 85% to 90% of them singletons, with 4.4% in the top ten. Sequencing input: peripheral blood. The receptors originated from a human donor in a cohort sampled during active COVID-19. CDR3s include the opening cysteine and the closing phenylalanine or tryptophan. The order of the fields is V gene, clone size, D gene, J gene, CDR3 protein, CDR3 DNA. A D gene is named only where the DNA matches it firmly. Only some rows state a clone size, as once, few, many or a class for expanded clones.

>TRBV4-3|NA|NA|TRBJ2-5
CASSLTREETQYF
TGCGCCAGCAGCCTAACCCGGGAGGAGACCCAGTACTTC
>TRBV30|once|NA|TRBJ2-5
CAWSSQGTETQYF
TGTGCCTGGAGTTCCCAGGGGACAGAGACCCAGTACTTC
>TRBV7-2|NA|NA|TRBJ1-2
CASSLGHGANYGYTF
TGTGCCAGCAGTTTAGGTCACGGAGCTAACTATGGCTACACCTTC
>TRBV7-9|NA|NA|TRBJ2-7
CASSSDLYEQYF
TGTGCCAGCAGCTCGGACTTGTACGAGCAGTACTTC
>TRBV19|NA|TRBD1|TRBJ1-2
CASSTVGTGPGYTF
TGTGCCAGTAGTACCGTGGGGACAGGGCCTGGCTACACCTTC
>TRBV27|NA|TRBD1|TRBJ2-1
CASSSPRGTGAYNEQFF
TGTGCCAGCAGTTCCCCCCGCGGGACAGGCGCCTACAATGAGCAGTTCTTC
>TRBV2|NA|NA|TRBJ2-1
CASSGQMGNYNEQFF
TGTGCCAGCAGCGGACAGATGGGTAACTACAATGAGCAGTTCTTC
>TRBV7-2|NA|NA|TRBJ2-2
CASRPSSTGELFF
TGTGCCAGCAGGCCATCCAGCACCGGGGAGCTGTTTTTT
>TRBV10-3|NA|TRBD2|TRBJ2-7
CAISESPGTSGSIYF
TGTGCCATCAGTGAGTCCCCCGGGACTAGCGGGAGTATCTACTTC
>TRBV7-8|few|TRBD2|TRBJ2-2
CASSPSGRSPTGELFF
TGTGCCAGCAGCCCGAGCGGGAGGTCCCCCACCGGGGAGCTGTTTTTT
>TRBV7-9|NA|TRBD1|TRBJ2-5
CASSTGTVQETQYF
TGTGCCAGCAGCACTGGGACAGTTCAAGAGACCCAGTACTTC
>TRBV7-9|NA|TRBD1|TRBJ1-3
CASSLQGSGNTIYF
TGTGCCAGCAGCCTACAGGGGTCAGGAAACACCATATATTTT
>TRBV28|NA|TRBD2|TRBJ2-7
CASFPVVVAGVEQYF
TGTGCCAGCTTTCCGGTGGTGGTAGCGGGAGTCGAGCAGTACTTC
>TRBV4-1|NA|NA|TRBJ2-1
CASSQDQSGPRGNEQFF
TGCGCCAGCAGCCAAGATCAAAGTGGACCCCGGGGCAATGAGCAGTTCTTC
>TRBV5-5|once|NA|TRBJ2-1
CASSPREPNEQFF
TGTGCCAGCAGCCCCCGGGAGCCTAATGAGCAGTTCTTC
>TRBV6-1|NA|NA|TRBJ2-3
CASSEAQGLSTDTQYF
TGTGCCAGCAGTGAAGCGCAGGGGCTCAGCACAGATACGCAGTATTTT
>TRBV28|NA|NA|TRBJ1-5
CASSFPGSLKPQHF
TGTGCCAGCAGTTTCCCAGGCTCGTTGAAACCCCAGCATTTT
>TRBV7-2|few|NA|TRBJ2-7
CASSFSGSPYEQYF
TGTGCCAGCAGCTTTAGCGGATCTCCCTACGAGCAGTACTTC
>TRBV24-1|NA|TRBD1|TRBJ2-5
CATSPTPGQGGQETQYF
TGTGCCACCAGTCCAACACCTGGACAGGGAGGCCAAGAGACCCAGTACTTC
>TRBV6-2/TRBV6-3|NA|NA|TRBJ2-7
CASSYGSEQYF
TGTGCCAGCAGTTACGGCAGCGAGCAGTACTTC
>TRBV19|NA|TRBD1|TRBJ1-1
CASSIGQGVNTEAFF
TGTGCCAGTAGTATTGGGCAGGGGGTGAACACTGAAGCTTTCTTT
>TRBV11-3|NA|TRBD2|TRBJ2-7
CASSFGLAGEQYF
TGTGCCAGCAGCTTCGGACTAGCGGGCGAGCAGTACTTC
>TRBV4-3|NA|NA|TRBJ1-2
CASSQDRTVYGYTF
TGCGCCAGCAGCCAAGATCGCACGGTATATGGCTACACCTTC
>TRBV24-1|NA|TRBD2|TRBJ2-3
CATSDRSGGGTDTQYF
TGTGCCACCAGTGACCGTAGCGGGGGGGGCACAGATACGCAGTATTTT
>TRBV3-1/TRBV3-2|NA|TRBD1|TRBJ1-1
CASSLHTGGQNTEAFF
TGTGCCAGCAGCCTTCACACAGGGGGCCAGAACACTGAAGCTTTCTTT
>TRBV12-3/TRBV12-4|once|NA|TRBJ1-1
CASSLARGVEAFF
TGTGCCAGCAGTTTAGCGCGCGGGGTTGAAGCTTTCTTT
>TRBV5-5|once|NA|TRBJ1-1
CASSLDRVNGEAFF
TGTGCCAGCAGCTTGGACAGGGTTAATGGTGAAGCTTTCTTT
>TRBV6-1|NA|NA|TRBJ2-5
CASSDQGGQETQYF
TGTGCCAGCAGTGACCAGGGCGGCCAAGAGACCCAGTACTTC
>TRBV11-2|once|NA|TRBJ2-7
CASSRTHRDEQYF
TGTGCCAGCAGCCGAACACACAGGGACGAGCAGTACTTC
>TRBV11-2|NA|NA|TRBJ2-4
CASSLVSPRVATKNIQYF
TGTGCCAGCAGCTTAGTAAGTCCCAGGGTGGCGACCAAAAACATTCAGTACTTC
>TRBV6-4|NA|NA|TRBJ1-1
CASSVVEGTEAFF
TGTGCCAGCAGTGTGGTCGAGGGCACTGAAGCTTTCTTT
>TRBV6-2/TRBV6-3|NA|NA|TRBJ1-1
CASSYSSVMNTEAFF
TGTGCCAGCAGTTACTCGTCAGTCATGAACACTGAAGCTTTCTTT
>TRBV12-3/TRBV12-4|NA|NA|TRBJ2-2
CASSQTSTGELFF
TGTGCCAGCAGCCAAACCAGCACCGGGGAGCTGTTTTTT
>TRBV18|NA|NA|TRBJ2-7
CASSPFTGWETDEQYF
TGTGCCAGCTCACCATTCACAGGGTGGGAAACTGACGAGCAGTACTTC
>TRBV4-2|NA|TRBD1|TRBJ2-3
CASSLGTGGGTDTQYF
TGTGCCAGCAGCCTGGGGACAGGGGGAGGCACAGATACGCAGTATTTT
>TRBV19|NA|NA|TRBJ2-5
CASTGRDWGQETQYF
TGTGCCAGTACCGGCCGGGATTGGGGCCAAGAGACCCAGTACTTC